This is a list of T cell receptor beta chains from one sample in a study of radiotherapy plus CTLA-4 blockade in lung cancer. Here immunoSEQ multiplex PCR was the method, and the copy in TCRdb shows in-frame clones only, minus some. Here the sample spans around 99,000 clones, around nine tenths being singletons. Specimen: peripheral blood, collected from a patient treated with radiotherapy plus ipilimumab. These receptors were obtained from a human donor with non-small cell lung cancer that progressed on radiotherapy plus ipilimumab. Both conserved end residues are part of each CDR3.

j_gene	v_gene	CDR3aa
TRBJ1-1	TRBV5-6	CASSWGAQDVGTTEAFF
TRBJ2-1	TRBV5-1	CASSLGDRRKGVNEQFF
TRBJ2-7	TRBV5-3	CARSFLISSYEQYF
TRBJ1-2	TRBV5-1	CASSSGGPSYGYTF
TRBJ2-3	TRBV7-6	CASSVGTLGGDTQYF
TRBJ1-1	TRBV7-2	CASRAPRGRDTEAFF
TRBJ2-1	TRBV10-3	CAIMTETYNEQFF
TRBJ2-7	TRBV11-3	CASQRGRDFYEQYF
TRBJ2-1	TRBV7-9	CASSSRRTGTSMGEQFF
TRBJ1-1	TRBV6-5	CASSKRGGKMTEAFF
TRBJ2-1	TRBV2	CASRAGLAGEDEQFF
TRBJ2-7	TRBV25-1	CASSEKRTGKNEQYF
TRBJ2-1	TRBV11-3	CASSLGQDYNEQFF
TRBJ1-1	TRBV5-4	CASSLVSGRNTEAFF
TRBJ1-5	TRBV2	CASNPGRSNQPQHF
TRBJ2-5	TRBV7-2	CASSPKTSRETQYF